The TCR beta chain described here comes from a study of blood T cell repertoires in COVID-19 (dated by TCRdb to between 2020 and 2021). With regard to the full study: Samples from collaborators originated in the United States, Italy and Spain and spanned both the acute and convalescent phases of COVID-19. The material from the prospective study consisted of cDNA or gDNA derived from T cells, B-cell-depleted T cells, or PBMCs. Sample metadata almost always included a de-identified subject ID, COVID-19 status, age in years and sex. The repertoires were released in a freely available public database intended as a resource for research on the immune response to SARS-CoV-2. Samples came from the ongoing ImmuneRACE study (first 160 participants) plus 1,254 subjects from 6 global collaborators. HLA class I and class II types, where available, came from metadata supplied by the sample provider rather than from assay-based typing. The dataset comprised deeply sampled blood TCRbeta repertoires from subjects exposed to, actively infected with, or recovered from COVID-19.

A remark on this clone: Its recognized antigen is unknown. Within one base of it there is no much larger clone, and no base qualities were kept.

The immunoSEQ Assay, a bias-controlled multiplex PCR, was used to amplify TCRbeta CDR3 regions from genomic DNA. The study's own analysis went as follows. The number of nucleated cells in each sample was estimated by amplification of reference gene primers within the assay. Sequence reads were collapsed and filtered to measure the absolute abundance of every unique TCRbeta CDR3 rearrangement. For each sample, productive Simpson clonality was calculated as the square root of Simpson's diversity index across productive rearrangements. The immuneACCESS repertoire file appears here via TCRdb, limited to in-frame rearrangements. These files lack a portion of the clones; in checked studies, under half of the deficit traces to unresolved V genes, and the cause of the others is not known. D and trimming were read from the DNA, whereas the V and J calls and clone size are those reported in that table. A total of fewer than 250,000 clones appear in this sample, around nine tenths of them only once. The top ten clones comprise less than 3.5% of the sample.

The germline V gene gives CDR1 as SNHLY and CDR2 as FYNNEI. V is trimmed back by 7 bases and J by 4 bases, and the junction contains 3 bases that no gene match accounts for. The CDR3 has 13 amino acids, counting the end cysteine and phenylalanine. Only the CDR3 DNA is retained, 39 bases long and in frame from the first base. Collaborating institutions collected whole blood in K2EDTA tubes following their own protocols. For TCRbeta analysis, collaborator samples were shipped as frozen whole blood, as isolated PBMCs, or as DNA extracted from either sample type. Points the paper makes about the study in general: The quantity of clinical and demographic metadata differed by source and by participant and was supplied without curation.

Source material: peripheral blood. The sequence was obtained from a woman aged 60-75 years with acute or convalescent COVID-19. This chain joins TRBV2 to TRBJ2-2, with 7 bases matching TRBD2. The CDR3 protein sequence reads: CASTGGITGELFF. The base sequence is TGTGCCAGCACGGGGGGAATCACCGGGGAGCTGTTTTTT. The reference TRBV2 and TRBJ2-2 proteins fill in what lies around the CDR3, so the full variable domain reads EPEVTQTPSHQVTQMGQEVILRCVPISNHLYFYWYRQILGQKVEFLVSFYNNEISEKSEIFDDQFSVERPDGSNFTLKIRSTKLEDSAMYFCASTGGITGELFFGEGSRLTVL.